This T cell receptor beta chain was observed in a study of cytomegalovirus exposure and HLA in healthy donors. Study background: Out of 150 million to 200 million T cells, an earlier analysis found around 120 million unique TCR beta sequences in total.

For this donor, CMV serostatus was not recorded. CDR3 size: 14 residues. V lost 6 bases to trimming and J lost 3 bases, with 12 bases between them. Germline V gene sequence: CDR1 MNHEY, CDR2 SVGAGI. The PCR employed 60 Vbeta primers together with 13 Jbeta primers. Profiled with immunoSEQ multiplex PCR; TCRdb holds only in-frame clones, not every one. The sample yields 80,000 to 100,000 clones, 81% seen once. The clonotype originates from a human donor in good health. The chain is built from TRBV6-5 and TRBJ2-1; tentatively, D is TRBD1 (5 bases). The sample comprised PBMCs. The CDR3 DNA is TGTGCCAGCAGCCGACAGACAGTCTACAATGAGCAGTTCTTC. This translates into CASSRQTVYNEQFF.